This T cell receptor (beta chain) was found in a study of CD8 T cells in Susac syndrome. This CDR3 is built from 17 residues. Germline loops: CDR1 SGHTA, CDR2 FQGNSA. V lost 0 bases, J lost 1 base, and 12 bases lay in between. The authors sequenced TCR beta from blood CD8+ and CD4+ T cells. Negative isolation was used for CD8+ and CD4+ T cells and FACS enrichment for TEMRA cells. Random hexamers were used to reverse transcribe roughly 0.45 to 1 ug of RNA. It was immunoSEQ multiplex PCR that amplified TCR beta CDR3 across 54 Vbeta and 13 Jbeta. Using its own MiXCR run on the immunoSEQ multiplex PCR reads, TCRdb lists one record per CDR3 protein. The table shows 150,000 to 200,000 distinct CDR3 sequences, with 93% occurring only once.

This TCR was sampled from a human donor in good health. The chain employs TRBV7-2 and TRBJ1-4, with a possible D match to TRBD1 (6 bases). Sequences were obtained from CD4+ T cells from PBMCs. CDR3 DNA: TGTGCCAGCAGCTTAGCAGGGGCAGGGGTAACTAATGAAAAACTGTTTTTT. It specifies CASSLAGAGVTNEKLFF.